This T cell receptor beta chain was identified in a study of T cell responses to AZD1222 COVID-19 vaccine. Study-level results: Of the AZD1222 recipients, only 6 or 7 were seropositive at baseline. Increased Spike-specific TCR breadth and depth were observed after two AZD1222 doses. Repertoire samples came only from after the peak T cell response. White British people made up most donors, females outnumbered males, and clonal diversity was possibly underestimated.

Comments on this clone: What it recognizes is unknown.

The assay was immunoSEQ multiplex PCR, and TCRdb's table has in-frame clones only and misses some. The sample holds more than 100,000 clones; almost 85% are singletons and the top ten take 7.9%. V was clipped by 0 bases and J by 4 bases; unmatched bases: 8. The germline V gene has CDR1 LGHNA and CDR2 YSLEER. This CDR3 has 17 residues. The gene calls are TRBV4-3 and TRBJ1-4, with 7 bases matching TRBD1. Sequenced material: peripheral blood, taken 28 days after the second dose of the MenACWY control vaccine. The source is an adult who received the MenACWY meningococcal vaccine as a control. This CDR3 reads CASSQEMIGGLNEKLFF. CDR3 nucleotides: TGCGCCAGCAGCCAAGAAATGATAGGGGGCCTTAATGAAAAACTGTTTTTT.